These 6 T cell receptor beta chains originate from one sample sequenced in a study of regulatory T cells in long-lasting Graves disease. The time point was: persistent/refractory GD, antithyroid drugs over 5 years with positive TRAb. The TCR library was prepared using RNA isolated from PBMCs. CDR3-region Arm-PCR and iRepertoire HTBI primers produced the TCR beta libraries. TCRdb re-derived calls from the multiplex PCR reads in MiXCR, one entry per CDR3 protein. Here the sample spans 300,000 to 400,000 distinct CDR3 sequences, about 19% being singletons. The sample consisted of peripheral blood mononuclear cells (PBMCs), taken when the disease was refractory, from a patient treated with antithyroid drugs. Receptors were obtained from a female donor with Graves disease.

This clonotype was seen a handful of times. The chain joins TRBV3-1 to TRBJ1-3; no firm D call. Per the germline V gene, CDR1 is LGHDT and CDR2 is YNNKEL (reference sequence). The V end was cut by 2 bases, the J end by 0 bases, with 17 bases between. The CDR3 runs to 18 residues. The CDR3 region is CASSQRGIGSHSGNTIYF. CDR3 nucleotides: TGTGCCAGCAGCCAACGTGGTATAGGGAGTCACTCTGGAAACACCATATATTTT.

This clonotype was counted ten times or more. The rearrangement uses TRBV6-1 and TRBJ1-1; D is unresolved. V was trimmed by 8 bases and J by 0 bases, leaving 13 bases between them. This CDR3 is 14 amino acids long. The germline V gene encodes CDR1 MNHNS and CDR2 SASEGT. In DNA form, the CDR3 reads TGTGCCAGCGATGACACCTCCATGAACACTGAAGCTTTCTTT. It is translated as CASDDTSMNTEAFF.

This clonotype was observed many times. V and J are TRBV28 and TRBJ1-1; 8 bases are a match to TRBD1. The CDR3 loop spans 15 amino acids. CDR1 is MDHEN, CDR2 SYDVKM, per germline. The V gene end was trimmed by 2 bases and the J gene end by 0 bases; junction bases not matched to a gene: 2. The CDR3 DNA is TGTGCCAGCAGTTTAACGGACAGGGTGAACACTGAAGCTTTCTTT. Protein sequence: CASSLTDRVNTEAFF.

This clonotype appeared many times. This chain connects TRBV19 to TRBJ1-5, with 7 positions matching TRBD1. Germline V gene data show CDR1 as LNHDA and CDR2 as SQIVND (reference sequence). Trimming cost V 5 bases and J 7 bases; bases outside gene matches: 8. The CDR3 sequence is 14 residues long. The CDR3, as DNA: TGTGCCAGTAGTTTCCAGGGGGTCGGACAGCCCCAGCATTTT. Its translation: CASSFQGVGQPQHF.

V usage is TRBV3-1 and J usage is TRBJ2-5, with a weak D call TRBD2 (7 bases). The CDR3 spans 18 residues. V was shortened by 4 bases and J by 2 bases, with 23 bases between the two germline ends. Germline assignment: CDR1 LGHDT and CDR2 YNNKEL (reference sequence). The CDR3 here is CASSLRGGGRPPQETQYF. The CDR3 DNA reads TGTGCCAGCAGCCTTCGGGGAGGGGGACGTCCCCCACAAGAGACCCAGTACTTC.

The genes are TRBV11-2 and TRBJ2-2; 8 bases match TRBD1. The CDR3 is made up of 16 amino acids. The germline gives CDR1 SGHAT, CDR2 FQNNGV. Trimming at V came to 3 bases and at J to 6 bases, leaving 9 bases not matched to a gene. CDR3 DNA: TGTGCCAGCAGCTTTTACTCCGGGACAGGAGCCGGGGAGCTGTTTTTT. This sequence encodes CASSFYSGTGAGELFF.